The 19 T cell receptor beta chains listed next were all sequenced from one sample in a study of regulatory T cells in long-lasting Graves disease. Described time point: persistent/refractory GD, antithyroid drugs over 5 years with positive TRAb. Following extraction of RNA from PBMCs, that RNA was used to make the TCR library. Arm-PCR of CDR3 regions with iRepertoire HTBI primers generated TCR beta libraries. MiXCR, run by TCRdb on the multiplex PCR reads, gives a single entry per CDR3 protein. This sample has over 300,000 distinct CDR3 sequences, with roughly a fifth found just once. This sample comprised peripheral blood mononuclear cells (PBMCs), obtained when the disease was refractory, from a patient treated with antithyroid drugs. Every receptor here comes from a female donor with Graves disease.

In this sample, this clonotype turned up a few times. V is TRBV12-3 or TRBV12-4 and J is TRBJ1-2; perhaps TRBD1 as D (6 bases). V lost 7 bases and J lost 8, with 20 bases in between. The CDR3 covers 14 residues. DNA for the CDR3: TGTGCCAGCACCCCTCACGGGGGGGCAGCGGGCTACACCTTC. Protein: CASTPHGGAAGYTF.

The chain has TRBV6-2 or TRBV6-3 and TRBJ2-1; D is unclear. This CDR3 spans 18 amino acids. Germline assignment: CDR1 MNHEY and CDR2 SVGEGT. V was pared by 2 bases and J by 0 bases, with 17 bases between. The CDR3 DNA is TGTGCCAGCAGTTACCCTCCGGGCTTCCCTAGCTCCTACAATGAGCAGTTCTTC. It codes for CASSYPPGFPSSYNEQFF.

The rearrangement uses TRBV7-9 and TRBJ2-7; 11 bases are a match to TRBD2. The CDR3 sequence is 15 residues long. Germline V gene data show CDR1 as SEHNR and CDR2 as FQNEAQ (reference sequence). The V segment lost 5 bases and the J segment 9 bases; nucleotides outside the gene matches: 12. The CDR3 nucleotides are TGTGCCAGCAGCCTCCCCGGGACTAGCGGCCGGGGGCAGTACTTC. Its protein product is CASSLPGTSGRGQYF.

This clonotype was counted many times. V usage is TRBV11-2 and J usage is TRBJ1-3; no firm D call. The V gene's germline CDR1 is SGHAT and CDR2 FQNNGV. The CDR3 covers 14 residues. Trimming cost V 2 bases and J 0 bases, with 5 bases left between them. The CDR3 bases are TGTGCCAGCAGCTTACAGCCCTCTGGAAACACCATATATTTT. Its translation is CASSLQPSGNTIYF.

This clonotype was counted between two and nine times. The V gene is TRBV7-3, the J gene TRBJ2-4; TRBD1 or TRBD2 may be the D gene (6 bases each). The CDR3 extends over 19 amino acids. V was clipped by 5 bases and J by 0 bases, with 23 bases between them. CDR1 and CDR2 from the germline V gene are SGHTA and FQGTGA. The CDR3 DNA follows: TGTGCCAGCAGCCCTTACCCCCCTCCCGGAGGGGGAGCCAAAAACATTCAGTACTTC. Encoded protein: CASSPYPPPGGGAKNIQYF.

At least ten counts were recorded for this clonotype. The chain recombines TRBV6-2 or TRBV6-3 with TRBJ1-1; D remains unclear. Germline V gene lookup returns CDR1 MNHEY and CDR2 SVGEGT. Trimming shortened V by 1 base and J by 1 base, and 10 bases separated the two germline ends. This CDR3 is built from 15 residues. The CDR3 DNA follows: TGTGCCAGCAGTTACTTGGGCCAGTGGAACACTGAAGCTTTCTTT. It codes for CASSYLGQWNTEAFF.

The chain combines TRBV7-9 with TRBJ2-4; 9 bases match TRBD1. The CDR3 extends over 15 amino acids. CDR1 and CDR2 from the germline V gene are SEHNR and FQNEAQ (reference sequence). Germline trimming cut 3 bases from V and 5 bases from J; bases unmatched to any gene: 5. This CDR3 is CASSLGDRDENIQYF. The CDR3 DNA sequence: TGTGCCAGCAGCTTGGGGGACAGGGATGAAAACATTCAGTACTTC.

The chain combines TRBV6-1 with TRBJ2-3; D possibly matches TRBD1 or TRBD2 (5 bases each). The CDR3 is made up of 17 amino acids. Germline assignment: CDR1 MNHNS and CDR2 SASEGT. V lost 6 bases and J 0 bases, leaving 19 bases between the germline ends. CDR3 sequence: CASRFRDPVTSTDTQYF. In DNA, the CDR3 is TGTGCCAGCAGATTCCGGGACCCCGTTACTAGCACAGATACGCAGTATTTT.

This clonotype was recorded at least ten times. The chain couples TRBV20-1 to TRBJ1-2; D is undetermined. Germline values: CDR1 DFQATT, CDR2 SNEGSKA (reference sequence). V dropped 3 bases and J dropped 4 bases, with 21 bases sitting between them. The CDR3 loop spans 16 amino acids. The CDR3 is CSAREGGKMLAYGYTF. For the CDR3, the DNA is TGCAGTGCTAGGGAGGGTGGAAAGATGCTAGCCTATGGCTACACCTTC.

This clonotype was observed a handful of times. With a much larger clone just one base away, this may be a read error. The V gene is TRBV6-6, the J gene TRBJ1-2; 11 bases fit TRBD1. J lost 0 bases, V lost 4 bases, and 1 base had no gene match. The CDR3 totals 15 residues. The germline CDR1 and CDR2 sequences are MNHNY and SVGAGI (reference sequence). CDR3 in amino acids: CASSWDRGANYGYTF. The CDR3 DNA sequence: TGTGCCAGCAGTTGGGACAGGGGGGCTAACTATGGCTACACCTTC.

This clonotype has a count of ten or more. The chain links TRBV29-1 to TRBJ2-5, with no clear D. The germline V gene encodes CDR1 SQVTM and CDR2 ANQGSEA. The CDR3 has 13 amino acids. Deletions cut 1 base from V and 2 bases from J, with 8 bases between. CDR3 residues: CSVEGAEQETQYF. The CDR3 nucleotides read TGCAGCGTTGAAGGGGCAGAGCAAGAGACCCAGTACTTC.

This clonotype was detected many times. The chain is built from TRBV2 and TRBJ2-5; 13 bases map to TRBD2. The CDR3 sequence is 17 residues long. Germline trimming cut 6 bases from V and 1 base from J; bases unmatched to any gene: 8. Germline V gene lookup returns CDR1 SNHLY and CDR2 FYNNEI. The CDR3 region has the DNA TGTGCCAGCAGCTTAGGGGGACTAGCGGGGACCCAAGAGACCCAGTACTTC. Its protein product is CASSLGGLAGTQETQYF.

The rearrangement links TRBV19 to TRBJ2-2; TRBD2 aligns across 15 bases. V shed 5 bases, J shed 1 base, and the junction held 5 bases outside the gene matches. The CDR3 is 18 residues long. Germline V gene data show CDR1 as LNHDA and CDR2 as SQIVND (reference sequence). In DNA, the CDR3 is TGTGCCAGTAGTCCGGGACTAGCGGGAGGAAGGAACACCGGGGAGCTGTTTTTT. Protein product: CASSPGLAGGRNTGELFF.

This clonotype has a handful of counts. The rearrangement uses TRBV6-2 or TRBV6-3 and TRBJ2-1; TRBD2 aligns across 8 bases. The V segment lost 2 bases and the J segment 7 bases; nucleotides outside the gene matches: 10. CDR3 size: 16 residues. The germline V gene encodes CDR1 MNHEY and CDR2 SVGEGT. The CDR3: CASSYGGGGTGNEQFF. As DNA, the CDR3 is TGTGCCAGCAGTTACGGCGGCGGGGGGACCGGTAATGAGCAGTTCTTC.

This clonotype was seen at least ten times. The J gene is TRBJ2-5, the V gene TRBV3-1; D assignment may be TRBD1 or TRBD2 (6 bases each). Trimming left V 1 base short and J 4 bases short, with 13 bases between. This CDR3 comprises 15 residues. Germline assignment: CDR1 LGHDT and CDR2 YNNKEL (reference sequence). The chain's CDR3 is CASSQVSGGGETQYF. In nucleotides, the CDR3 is TGTGCCAGCAGCCAAGTTAGCGGAGGGGGAGAGACCCAGTACTTC.

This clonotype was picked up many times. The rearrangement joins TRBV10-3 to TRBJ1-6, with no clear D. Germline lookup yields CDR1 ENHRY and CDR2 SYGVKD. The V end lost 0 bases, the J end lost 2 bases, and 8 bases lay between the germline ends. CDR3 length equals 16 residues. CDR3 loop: CAISESWDTYNSPLHF. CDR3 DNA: TGTGCCATCAGTGAGTCCTGGGATACCTATAATTCACCCCTCCACTTT.

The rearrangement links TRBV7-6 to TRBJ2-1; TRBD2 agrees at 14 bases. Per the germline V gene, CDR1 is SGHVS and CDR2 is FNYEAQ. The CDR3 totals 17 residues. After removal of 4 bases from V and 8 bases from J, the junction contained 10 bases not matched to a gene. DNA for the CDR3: TGTGCCAGCAGCTCCCGAACCGGGACTAGCGGGAGTTATGAGCAGTTCTTC. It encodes CASSSRTGTSGSYEQFF.

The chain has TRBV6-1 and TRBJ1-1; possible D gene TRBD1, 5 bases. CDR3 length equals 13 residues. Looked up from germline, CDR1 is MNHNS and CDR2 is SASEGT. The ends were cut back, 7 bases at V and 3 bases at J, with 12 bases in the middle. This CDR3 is CASTQQVYTEAFF. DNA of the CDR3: TGTGCCAGCACCCAACAGGTCTACACTGAAGCTTTCTTT.

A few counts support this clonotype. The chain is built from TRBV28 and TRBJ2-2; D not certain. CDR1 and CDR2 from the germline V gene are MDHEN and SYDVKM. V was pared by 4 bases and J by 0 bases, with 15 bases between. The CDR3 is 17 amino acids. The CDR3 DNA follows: TGTGCCAGCAGTTCCCTCCCCCCTCGTACGAACACCGGGGAGCTGTTTTTT. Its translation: CASSSLPPRTNTGELFF.